This record covers a single T cell receptor beta chain. Profiling relied on immunoSEQ multiplex PCR, and the TCRdb table lists in-frame clones only, not all of them. This table holds approximately 89,000 clones, about 84% found once. This CDR3 is built from 16 residues. Germline V CDR1 and CDR2: SGHTS, YDEGEE. The germline V and J ends were trimmed by 0 bases and 0 bases, with 7 bases remaining between them. This record belongs to a study of control samples from healthy donors and cancer patients. This TCR derives from a woman aged 40 to 55 in good health. The rearrangement joins TRBV5-8 to TRBJ2-6; D is undetermined. Sequencing used blood. The CDR3 region is CASSLERSSGANVLTF. The CDR3 DNA reads TGTGCCAGCAGCTTGGAACGGAGCTCTGGGGCCAACGTCCTGACTTTC.